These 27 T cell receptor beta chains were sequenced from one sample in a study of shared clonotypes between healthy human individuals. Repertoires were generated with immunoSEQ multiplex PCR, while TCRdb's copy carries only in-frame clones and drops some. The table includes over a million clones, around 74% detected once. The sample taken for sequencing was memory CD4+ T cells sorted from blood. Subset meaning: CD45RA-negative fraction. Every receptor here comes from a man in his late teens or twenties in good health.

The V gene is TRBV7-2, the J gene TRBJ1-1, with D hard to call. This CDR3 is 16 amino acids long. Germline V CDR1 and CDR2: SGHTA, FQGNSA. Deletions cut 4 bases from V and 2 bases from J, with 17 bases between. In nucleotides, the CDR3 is TGTGCCAGCAGCTCCCCTGACCTTTGGTTAAACACTGAAGCTTTCTTT. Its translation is CASSSPDLWLNTEAFF. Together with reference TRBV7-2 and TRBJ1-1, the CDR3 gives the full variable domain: GAGVSQSPSNKVTEKGKDVELRCDPISGHTALYWYRQSLGQGLEFLIYFQGNSAPDKSGLPSDRFSAERTGGSVSTLTIQRTQQEDSAVYLCASSSPDLWLNTEAFFGQGTRLTVV.

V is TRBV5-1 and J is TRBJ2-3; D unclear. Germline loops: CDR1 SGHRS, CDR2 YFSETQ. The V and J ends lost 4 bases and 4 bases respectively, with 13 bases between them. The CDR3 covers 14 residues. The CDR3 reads CASSLRWAADTQYF. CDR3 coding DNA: TGCGCCAGCAGCCTCCGGTGGGCGGCAGATACGCAGTATTTT.

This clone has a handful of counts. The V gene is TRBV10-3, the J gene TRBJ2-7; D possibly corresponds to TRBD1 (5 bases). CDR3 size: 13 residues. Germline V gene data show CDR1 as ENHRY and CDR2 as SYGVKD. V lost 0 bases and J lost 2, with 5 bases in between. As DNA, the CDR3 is TGTGCCATCAGTGAGTCGACAGCCTACGAGCAGTACTTC. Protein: CAISESTAYEQYF.

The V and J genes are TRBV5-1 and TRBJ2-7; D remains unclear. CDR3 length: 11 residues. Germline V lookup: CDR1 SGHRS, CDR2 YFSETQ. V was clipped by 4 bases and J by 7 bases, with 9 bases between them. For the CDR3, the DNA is TGCGCCAGCAGCGACCTTCAAGAGCAGTACTTC. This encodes CASSDLQEQYF.

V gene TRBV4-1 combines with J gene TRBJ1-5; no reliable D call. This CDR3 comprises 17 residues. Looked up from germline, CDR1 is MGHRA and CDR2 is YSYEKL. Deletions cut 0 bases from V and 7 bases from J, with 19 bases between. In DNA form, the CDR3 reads TGCGCCAGCAGCCAAGATAATCCCGTGGCGGACCTGCAGCCCCAGCATTTT. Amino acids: CASSQDNPVADLQPQHF.

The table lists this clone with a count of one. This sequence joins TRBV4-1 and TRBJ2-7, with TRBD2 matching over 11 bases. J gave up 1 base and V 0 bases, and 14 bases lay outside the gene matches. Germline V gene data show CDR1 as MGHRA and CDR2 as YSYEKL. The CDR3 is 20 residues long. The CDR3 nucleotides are TGCGCCAGCAGCCAAGATGGCGGACTTAGCGGGGGGGCCGGATCCTACGAGCAGTACTTC. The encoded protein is CASSQDGGLSGGAGSYEQYF.

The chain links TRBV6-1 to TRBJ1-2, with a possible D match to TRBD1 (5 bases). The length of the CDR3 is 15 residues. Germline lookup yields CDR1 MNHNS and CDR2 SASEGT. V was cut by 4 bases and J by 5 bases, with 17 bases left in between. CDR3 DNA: TGTGCCAGCAGTGCCAGGACACTATACAGATATGGCTACACCTTC. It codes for CASSARTLYRYGYTF.

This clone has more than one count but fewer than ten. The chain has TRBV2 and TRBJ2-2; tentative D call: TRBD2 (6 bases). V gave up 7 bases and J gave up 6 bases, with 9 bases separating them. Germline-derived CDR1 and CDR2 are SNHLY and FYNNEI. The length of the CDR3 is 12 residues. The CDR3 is CASNRDSGELFF. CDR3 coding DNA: TGTGCCAGCAATAGGGACTCCGGGGAGCTGTTTTTT.

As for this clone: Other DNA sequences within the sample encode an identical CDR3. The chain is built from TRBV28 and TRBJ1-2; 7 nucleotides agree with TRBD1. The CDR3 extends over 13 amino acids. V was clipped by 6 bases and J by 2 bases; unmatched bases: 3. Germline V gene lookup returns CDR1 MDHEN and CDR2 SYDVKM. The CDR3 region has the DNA TGTGCCAGCAGCCTACAGGGGAACTATGGCTACACCTTC. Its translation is CASSLQGNYGYTF.

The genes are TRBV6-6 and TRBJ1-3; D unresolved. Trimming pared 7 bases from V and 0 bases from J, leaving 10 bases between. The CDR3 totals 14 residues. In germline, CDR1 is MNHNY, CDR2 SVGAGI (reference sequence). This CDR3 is CASTPGSSGNTIYF. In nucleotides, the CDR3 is TGTGCCAGCACCCCGGGCAGCTCTGGAAACACCATATATTTT.

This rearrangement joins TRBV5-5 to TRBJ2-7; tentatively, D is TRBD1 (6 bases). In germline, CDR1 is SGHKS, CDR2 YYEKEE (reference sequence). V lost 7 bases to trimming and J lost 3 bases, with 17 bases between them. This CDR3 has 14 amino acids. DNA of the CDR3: TGTGCCAGCCGACAACGGTTGGACAGCTACGAGCAGTACTTC. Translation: CASRQRLDSYEQYF.

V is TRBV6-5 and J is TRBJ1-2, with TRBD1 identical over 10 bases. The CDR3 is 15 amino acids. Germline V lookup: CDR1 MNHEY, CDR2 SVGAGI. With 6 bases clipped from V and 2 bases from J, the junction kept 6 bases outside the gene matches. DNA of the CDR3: TGTGCCAGCAGGGGGGACAGGGGCTTCAACTATGGCTACACCTTC. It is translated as CASRGDRGFNYGYTF.

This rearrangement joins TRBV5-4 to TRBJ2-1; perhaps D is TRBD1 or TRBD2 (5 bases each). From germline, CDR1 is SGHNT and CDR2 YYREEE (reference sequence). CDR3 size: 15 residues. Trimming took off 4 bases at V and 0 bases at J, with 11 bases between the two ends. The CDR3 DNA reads TGTGCCAGCAGCGCGGACACTAGCTCCTACAATGAGCAGTTCTTC. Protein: CASSADTSSYNEQFF.

In DNA form, the CDR3 reads TGTGCCAGCAGCTATAAAGAGACCCAGTACTTC. Protein sequence: CASSYKETQYF. The V gene is TRBV11-1, the J gene TRBJ2-5; D unclear. Trimming left V 4 bases short and J 3 bases short, with 3 bases between. CDR3 size: 11 residues. Germline V CDR1 and CDR2: SGHAT, FQDESV (reference sequence).

In nucleotides, the CDR3 is TGTGCCAGCAGTGAGGGACAGATGAACACTGAAGCTTTCTTT. This encodes CASSEGQMNTEAFF. V gene TRBV9 combines with J gene TRBJ1-1; 7 bases are shared with TRBD1. Trimming took 5 bases from V and 0 from J; bases not matched to a gene: 4. The CDR3 runs 14 residues. CDR1 is SGDLS, CDR2 YYNGEE, per germline.

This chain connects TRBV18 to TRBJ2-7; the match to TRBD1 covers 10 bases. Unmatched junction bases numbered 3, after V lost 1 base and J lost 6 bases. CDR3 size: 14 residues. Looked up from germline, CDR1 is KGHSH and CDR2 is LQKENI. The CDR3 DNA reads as TGTGCCAGCTCACCACAGGGACAGGGGTCCGAGCAGTACTTC. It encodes CASSPQGQGSEQYF. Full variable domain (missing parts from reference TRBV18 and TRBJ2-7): NAGVMQNPRHLVRRRGQEARLRCSPMKGHSHVYWYRQLPEEGLKFMVYLQKENIIDESGMPKERFSAEFPKEGPSILRIQQVVRGDSAAYFCASSPQGQGSEQYFGPGTRLTVT.

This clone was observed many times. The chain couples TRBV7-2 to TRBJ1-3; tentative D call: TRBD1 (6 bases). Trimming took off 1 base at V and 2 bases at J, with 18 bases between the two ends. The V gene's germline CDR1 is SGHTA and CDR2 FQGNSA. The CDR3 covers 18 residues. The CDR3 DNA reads TGTGCCAGCAGCTTAGAAGGGAACAGGGCCAGGCCTGGAAACACCATATATTTT. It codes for CASSLEGNRARPGNTIYF.

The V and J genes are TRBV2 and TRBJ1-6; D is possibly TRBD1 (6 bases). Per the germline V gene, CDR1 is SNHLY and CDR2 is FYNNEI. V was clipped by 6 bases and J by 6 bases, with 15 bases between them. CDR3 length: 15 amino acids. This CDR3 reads CASRATGLANSPLHF. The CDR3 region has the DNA TGTGCCAGCAGGGCCACAGGGTTGGCTAATTCACCCCTCCACTTT. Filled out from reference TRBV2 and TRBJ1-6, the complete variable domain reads EPEVTQTPSHQVTQMGQEVILRCVPISNHLYFYWYRQILGQKVEFLVSFYNNEISEKSEIFDDQFSVERPDGSNFTLKIRSTKLEDSAMYFCASRATGLANSPLHFGNGTRLTVT.

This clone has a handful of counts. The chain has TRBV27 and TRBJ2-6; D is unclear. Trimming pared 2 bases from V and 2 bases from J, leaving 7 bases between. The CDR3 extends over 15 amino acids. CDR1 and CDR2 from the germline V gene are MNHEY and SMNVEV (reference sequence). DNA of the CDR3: TGTGCCAGCAGTTTAGTGGGGACTGGGGCCAACGTCCTGACTTTC. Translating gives CASSLVGTGANVLTF. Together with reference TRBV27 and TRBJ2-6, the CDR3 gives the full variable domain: EAQVTQNPRYLITVTGKKLTVTCSQNMNHEYMSWYRQDPGLGLRQIYYSMNVEVTDKGDVPEGYKVSRKEKRNFPLILESPSPNQTSLYFCASSLVGTGANVLTFGAGSRLTVL.

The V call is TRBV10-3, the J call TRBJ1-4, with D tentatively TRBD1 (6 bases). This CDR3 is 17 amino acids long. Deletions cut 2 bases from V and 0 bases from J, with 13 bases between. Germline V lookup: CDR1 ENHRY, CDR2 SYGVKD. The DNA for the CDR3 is TGTGCCATCAGTGAGCGGGACACCTCTGCAACTAATGAAAAACTGTTTTTT. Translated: CAISERDTSATNEKLFF.

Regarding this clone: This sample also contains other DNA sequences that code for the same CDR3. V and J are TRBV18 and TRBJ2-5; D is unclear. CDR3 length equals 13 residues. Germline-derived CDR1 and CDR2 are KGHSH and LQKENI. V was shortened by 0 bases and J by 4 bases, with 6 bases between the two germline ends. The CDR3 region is CASSPPVGETQYF. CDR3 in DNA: TGTGCCAGCTCACCACCCGTCGGAGAGACCCAGTACTTC. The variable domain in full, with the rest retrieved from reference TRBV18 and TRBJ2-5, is NAGVMQNPRHLVRRRGQEARLRCSPMKGHSHVYWYRQLPEEGLKFMVYLQKENIIDESGMPKERFSAEFPKEGPSILRIQQVVRGDSAAYFCASSPPVGETQYFGPGTRLLVL.

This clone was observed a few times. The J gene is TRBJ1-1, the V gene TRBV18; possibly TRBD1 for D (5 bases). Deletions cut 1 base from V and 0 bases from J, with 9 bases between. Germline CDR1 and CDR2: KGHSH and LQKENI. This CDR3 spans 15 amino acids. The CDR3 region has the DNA TGTGCCAGCTCACCACAGGGGACGATGAACACTGAAGCTTTCTTT. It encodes CASSPQGTMNTEAFF. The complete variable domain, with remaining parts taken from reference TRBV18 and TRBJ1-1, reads NAGVMQNPRHLVRRRGQEARLRCSPMKGHSHVYWYRQLPEEGLKFMVYLQKENIIDESGMPKERFSAEFPKEGPSILRIQQVVRGDSAAYFCASSPQGTMNTEAFFGQGTRLTVV.

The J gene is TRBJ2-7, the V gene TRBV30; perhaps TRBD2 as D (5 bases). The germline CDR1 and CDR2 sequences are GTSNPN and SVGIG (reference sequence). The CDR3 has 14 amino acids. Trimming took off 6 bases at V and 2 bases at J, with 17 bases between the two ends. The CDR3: CACFRGAPPYEQYF. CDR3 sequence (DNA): TGTGCCTGTTTCCGGGGTGCCCCCCCCTACGAGCAGTACTTC. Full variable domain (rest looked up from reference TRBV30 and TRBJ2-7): SQTIHQWPATLVQPVGSPLSLECTVEGTSNPNLYWYRQAAGRGLQLLFYSVGIGQISSEVPQNLSASRPQDRQFILSSKKLLLSDSGFYLCACFRGAPPYEQYFGPGTRLTVT.

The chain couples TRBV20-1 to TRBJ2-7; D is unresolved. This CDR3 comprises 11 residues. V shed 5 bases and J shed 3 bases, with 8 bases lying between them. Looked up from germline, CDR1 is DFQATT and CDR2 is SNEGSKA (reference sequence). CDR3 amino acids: CSAGDNYEQYF. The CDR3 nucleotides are TGCAGTGCTGGTGACAACTACGAGCAGTACTTC.

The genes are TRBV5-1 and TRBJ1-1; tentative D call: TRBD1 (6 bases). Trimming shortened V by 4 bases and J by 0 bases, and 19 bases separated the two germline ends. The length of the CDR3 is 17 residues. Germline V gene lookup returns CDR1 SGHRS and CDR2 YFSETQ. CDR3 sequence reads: CASSPIGAGVMNTEAFF. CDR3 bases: TGCGCCAGCAGCCCCATTGGGGCAGGGGTCATGAACACTGAAGCTTTCTTT. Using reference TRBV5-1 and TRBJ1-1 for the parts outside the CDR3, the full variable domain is KAGVTQTPRYLIKTRGQQVTLSCSPISGHRSVSWYQQTPGQGLQFLFEYFSETQRNKGNFPGRFSGRQFSNSRSEMNVSTLELGDSALYLCASSPIGAGVMNTEAFFGQGTRLTVV.

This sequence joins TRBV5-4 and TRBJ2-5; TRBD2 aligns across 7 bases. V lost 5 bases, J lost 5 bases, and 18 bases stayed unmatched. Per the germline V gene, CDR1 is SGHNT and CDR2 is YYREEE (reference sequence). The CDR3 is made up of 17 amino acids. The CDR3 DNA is TGTGCCAGCAGGGTGCGGTCGGGGGAGGGCGGAGGGGAGACCCAGTACTTC. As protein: CASRVRSGEGGGETQYF.

The CDR3 protein is CASSLGGSRYGYTF. The CDR3 DNA follows: TGTGCCAGCAGCTTAGGGGGATCGAGGTATGGCTACACCTTC. The chain has TRBV5-6 and TRBJ1-2, with D maybe TRBD1 (6 bases). Per germline, CDR1 SGHDT and CDR2 YYEEEE. CDR3 length equals 14 residues. The V gene lost 2 bases and the J gene lost 5 bases, with 13 bases spanning the gap. The full variable domain, rest sourced from reference TRBV5-6 and TRBJ1-2, is DAGVTQSPTHLIKTRGQQVTLRCSPKSGHDTVSWYQQALGQGPQFIFQYYEEEERQRGNFPDRFSGHQFPNYSSELNVNALLLGDSALYLCASSLGGSRYGYTFGSGTRLTVV.